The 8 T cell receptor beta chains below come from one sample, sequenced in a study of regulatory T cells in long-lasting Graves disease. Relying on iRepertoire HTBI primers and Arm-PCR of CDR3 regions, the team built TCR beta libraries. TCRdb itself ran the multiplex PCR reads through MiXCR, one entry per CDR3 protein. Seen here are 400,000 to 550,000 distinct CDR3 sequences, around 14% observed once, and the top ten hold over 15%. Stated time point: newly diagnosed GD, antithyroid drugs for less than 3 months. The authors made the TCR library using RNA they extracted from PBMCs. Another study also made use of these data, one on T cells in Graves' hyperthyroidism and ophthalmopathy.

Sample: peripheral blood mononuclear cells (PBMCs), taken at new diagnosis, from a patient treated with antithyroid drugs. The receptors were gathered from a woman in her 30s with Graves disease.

CDR3 amino acids: CASSIGDLRNEKLFF. The CDR3 DNA reads as TGTGCCAGTAGTATAGGGGACCTACGAAATGAAAAACTGTTTTTT. V usage is TRBV19 and J usage is TRBJ1-4; a weak D match, TRBD1 (5 bases). Germline CDR1 reads LNHDA; CDR2 reads SQIVND (reference sequence). The CDR3 contains 15 residues. Trimming removed 1 base from V and 5 bases from J, with 11 bases in between.

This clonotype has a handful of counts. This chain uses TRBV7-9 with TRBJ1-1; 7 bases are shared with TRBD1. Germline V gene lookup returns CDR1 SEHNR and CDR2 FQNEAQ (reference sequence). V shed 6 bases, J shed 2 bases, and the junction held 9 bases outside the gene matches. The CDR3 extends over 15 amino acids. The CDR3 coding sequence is TGTGCCAGCAGTCGAAGACAGGGTATTAACACTGAAGCTTTCTTT. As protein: CASSRRQGINTEAFF.

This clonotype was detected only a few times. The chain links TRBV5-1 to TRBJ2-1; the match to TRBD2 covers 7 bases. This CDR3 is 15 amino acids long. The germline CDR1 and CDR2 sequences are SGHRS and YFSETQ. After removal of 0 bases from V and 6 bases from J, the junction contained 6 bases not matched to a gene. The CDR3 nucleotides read TGCGCCAGCAGCTTGGTGGGGGTAGCGGGCAATGAGCAGTTCTTC. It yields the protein CASSLVGVAGNEQFF.

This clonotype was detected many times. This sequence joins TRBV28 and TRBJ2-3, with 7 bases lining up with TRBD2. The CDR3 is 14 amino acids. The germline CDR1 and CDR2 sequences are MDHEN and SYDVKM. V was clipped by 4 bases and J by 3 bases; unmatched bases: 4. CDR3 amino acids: CASSWGGSTDTQYF. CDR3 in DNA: TGTGCCAGCAGTTGGGGAGGGAGTACAGATACGCAGTATTTT. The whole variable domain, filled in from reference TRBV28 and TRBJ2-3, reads DVKVTQSSRYLVKRTGEKVFLECVQDMDHENMFWYRQDPGLGLRLIYFSYDVKMKEKGDIPEGYSVSREKKERFSLILESASTNQTSMYLCASSWGGSTDTQYFGPGTRLTVL.

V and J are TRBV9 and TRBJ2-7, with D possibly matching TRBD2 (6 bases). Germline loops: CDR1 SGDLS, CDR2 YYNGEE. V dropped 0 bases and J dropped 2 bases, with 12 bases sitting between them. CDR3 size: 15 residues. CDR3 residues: CASSVGDSGTYEQYF. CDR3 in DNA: TGTGCCAGCAGCGTAGGCGATAGCGGAACCTACGAGCAGTACTTC.

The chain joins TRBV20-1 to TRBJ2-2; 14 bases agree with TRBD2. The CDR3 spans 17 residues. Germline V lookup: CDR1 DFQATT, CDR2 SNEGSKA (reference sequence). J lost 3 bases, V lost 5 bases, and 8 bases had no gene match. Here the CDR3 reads CSAYPGTSGRYTGELFF. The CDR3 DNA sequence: TGCAGTGCTTACCCGGGGACTAGCGGGAGATACACCGGGGAGCTGTTTTTT.

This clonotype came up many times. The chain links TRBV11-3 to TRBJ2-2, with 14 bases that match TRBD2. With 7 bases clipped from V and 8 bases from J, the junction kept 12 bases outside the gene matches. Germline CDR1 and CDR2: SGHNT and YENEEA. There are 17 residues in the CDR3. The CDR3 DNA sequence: TGTGCCAGCACCTTGGGACTAGCGGGAGTAACGGCGGGGGAGCTGTTTTTT. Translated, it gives CASTLGLAGVTAGELFF.

DNA of the CDR3: TGTGCCAGCAGTTCCATAGCGGGAGGTACTAACACCGGGGAGCTGTTTTTT. Its translation: CASSSIAGGTNTGELFF. The V call is TRBV28, the J call TRBJ2-2, with 10 positions matching TRBD2. The CDR3 covers 17 residues. Germline assignment: CDR1 MDHEN and CDR2 SYDVKM. With 4 bases clipped from V and 2 bases from J, the junction kept 7 bases outside the gene matches.